What follows are 25 T cell receptor beta chains derived from one specimen sequenced in a study of monozygotic twins with inflammatory bowel disease. TCRdb reanalyzed the 5' RACE reads and collapses them to one entry per CDR3 protein, without DNA. The sample table includes nearly 450,000 distinct CDR3 sequences. The specimen sequenced was blood. The receptors originated from a human donor with ulcerative colitis or Crohn's disease, or a healthy co-twin of an affected twin (not recorded which).

The CDR3 sequence: CASSQGLGTEAFF. V is TRBV7-2 and J is TRBJ1-1; without DNA, the TCRdb call of TRBD1 cannot be checked. The CDR3 totals 13 residues. CDR1 and CDR2 (germline): SGHTA, FQGNSA.

The chain joins TRBV5-5 to TRBJ2-3; TCRdb's D call, TRBD2, is unchecked because there is no DNA. The length of the CDR3 is 16 residues. Germline CDR1 reads SGHKS; CDR2 reads YYEKEE (reference sequence). This CDR3 reads CASSLPASGTTDTQYF.

The J gene is TRBJ2-7, the V gene TRBV12-3 or TRBV12-4; TCRdb lists TRBD1, though no DNA is available to test this call. This CDR3 region has 13 residues. This CDR3 reads CASSDRGTYEQYF.

This chain uses TRBV19 with TRBJ1-5; TCRdb designates TRBD1, a call that cannot be tested without DNA. Germline V gives CDR1 LNHDA, CDR2 SQIVND (reference sequence). The CDR3 is 14 residues long. CDR3 sequence: CASKSGTDYQPQHF.

The chain is built from TRBV6-1 and TRBJ2-7; TCRdb reports TRBD1, a call that lacks DNA to check it against. Germline CDR1 reads MNHNS; CDR2 reads SASEGT. CDR3 length: 15 amino acids. The CDR3 protein is CASTPGWTGAYEQYF.

This sequence joins TRBV7-2 and TRBJ1-2; TCRdb returns TRBD1, unconfirmable since there is no DNA. Germline values: CDR1 SGHTA, CDR2 FQGNSA. The CDR3 covers 14 residues. The CDR3 sequence is CASSFQGDHYGYTF.

This chain uses TRBV5-1 with TRBJ2-1; TCRdb's D gene call, TRBD2, goes unchecked for lack of DNA. Germline V gives CDR1 SGHRS, CDR2 YFSETQ. The CDR3 runs to 15 residues. This chain's CDR3 is CASSLERESWNEQFF.

V and J are TRBV5-1 and TRBJ1-1; TCRdb indicates TRBD1, and absent DNA this call remains unverified. The CDR3 is 13 amino acids. Germline assignment: CDR1 SGHRS and CDR2 YFSETQ. Here the CDR3 reads CASSRDRVSEAFF.

The CDR3 reads CAISGGMNTGELFF. The chain is built from TRBV10-3 and TRBJ2-2. CDR1 and CDR2 (germline): ENHRY, SYGVKD. This CDR3 region has 14 residues.

The chain carries TRBV6-1 and TRBJ2-7; TCRdb's D call of TRBD1 is untestable without DNA. This CDR3 has 15 amino acids. CDR1 is MNHNS and CDR2 is SASEGT in the germline V gene. The CDR3: CASTQGRDRGLEQYF.

The V and J genes are TRBV7-2 and TRBJ1-3. The CDR3 sequence is 11 residues long. The germline V gene encodes CDR1 SGHTA and CDR2 FQGNSA. CDR3 loop: CASRYGNTIYF.

The chain has TRBV19 and TRBJ1-5; TCRdb's assignment of TRBD1 cannot be checked, as there is no DNA. This CDR3 contains 14 residues. The V gene's germline CDR1 is LNHDA and CDR2 SQIVND (reference sequence). The CDR3 is CASKGQGGLGPQHF.

This chain uses TRBV19 with TRBJ2-1; TCRdb indicates TRBD2, and absent DNA this call remains unverified. The CDR3 covers 15 residues. Germline values: CDR1 LNHDA, CDR2 SQIVND (reference sequence). CDR3 residues: CATSLAGGLVSEQFF.

The V call is TRBV20-1, the J call TRBJ2-7. The CDR3 runs to 11 residues. The V gene's germline CDR1 is DFQATT and CDR2 SNEGSKA (reference sequence). CDR3 residues: CSAKWGDEQYF.

This chain links TRBV5-1 with TRBJ2-4. The germline V gene encodes CDR1 SGHRS and CDR2 YFSETQ. This CDR3 is built from 14 residues. This CDR3 is CASSDGIAKNIQYF.

J is TRBJ1-2 and V is TRBV28; TCRdb calls TRBD1, which cannot be checked without DNA. This CDR3 has 16 residues. CDR1 is MDHEN and CDR2 is SYDVKM in the germline V gene. The CDR3 loop is CASSPPGQGTTYGYTF.

J is TRBJ2-7 and V is TRBV4-1; absent DNA, TCRdb's TRBD1 call cannot be checked. CDR3 length: 16 residues. CDR1 is MGHRA and CDR2 is YSYEKL in the germline V gene. The CDR3 here is CASSQEGTGGSYEQYF.

Here the CDR3 reads CASSSSGSNYGYTF. V is TRBV5-1 and J is TRBJ1-2; there is no DNA to check the TCRdb D call of TRBD1. The CDR3 is 14 residues long. Per germline, CDR1 SGHRS and CDR2 YFSETQ.

The chain is built from TRBV6-1 and TRBJ1-1; TCRdb picks TRBD1, but there is no DNA to check that call. This CDR3 is built from 15 residues. Germline CDR1 and CDR2: MNHNS and SASEGT. This chain's CDR3 is CASSPLSRGSTEAFF.

This rearrangement joins TRBV11-1 to TRBJ2-5; with no DNA, the TCRdb D assignment of TRBD2 cannot be verified. The CDR3 length is 18 residues. Germline CDR1 and CDR2: SGHAT and FQDESV (reference sequence). The CDR3 sequence is CASSLSRVLAGSTETQYF.

CDR3 region: CASSSMTPGSTEAFF. The chain joins TRBV5-1 to TRBJ1-1; TCRdb selects TRBD1, and the lack of DNA leaves this call unchecked. The CDR3 length is 15 residues. The germline CDR1 and CDR2 sequences are SGHRS and YFSETQ.

The chain uses TRBV29-1 and TRBJ1-1. From germline, CDR1 is SQVTM and CDR2 ANQGSEA. This CDR3 has 13 residues. The CDR3 loop reads CSVEVIGSTEAFF. The entire variable domain, with the rest obtained from reference TRBV29-1 and TRBJ1-1, is as follows: SAVISQKPSRDICQRGTSLTIQCQVDSQVTMMFWYRQQPGQSLTLIATANQGSEATYESGFVIDKFPISRPNLTFSTLTVSNMSPEDSSIYLCSVEVIGSTEAFFGQGTRLTVV.

V is TRBV29-1 and J is TRBJ2-2. This CDR3 region has 15 residues. From germline, CDR1 is SQVTM and CDR2 ANQGSEA. The CDR3 sequence is CSVWTGSLNTGELFF.

The chain has TRBV19 and TRBJ2-1; the TRBD2 assignment by TCRdb is unverifiable without DNA. Germline V gene data show CDR1 as LNHDA and CDR2 as SQIVND (reference sequence). The CDR3 spans 13 residues. The CDR3 here is CASSPSLYNEQFF.

The chain combines TRBV7-9 with TRBJ1-2. This CDR3 is built from 11 residues. From germline, CDR1 is SEHNR and CDR2 FQNEAQ (reference sequence). The CDR3 is CASSLVHGYTF.